These 17 T cell receptor beta chains were sequenced from one sample in a study of T cell changes during pregnancy in multiple sclerosis. Clones were sequenced by immunoSEQ multiplex PCR, and TCRdb holds only the in-frame ones, with some missing. The sample lists about 28,000 clones, roughly 89% occurring once. The starting material was CD4+ T cells from peripheral blood mononuclear cells, obtained in the second trimester of pregnancy. These receptors were taken from a female donor with multiple sclerosis, enrolled in a pregnancy study.

The sample holds one count of this clone. J is TRBJ2-3 and V is TRBV19, with a tentative D call TRBD1 (5 bases). The V and J ends lost 3 bases and 6 bases respectively, with 16 bases between them. This CDR3 comprises 15 residues. Germline CDR1 LNHDA, CDR2 SQIVND (reference sequence). The DNA of the CDR3 is TGTGCCAGTAGTATGTCAAGGCAGGGCGGCGATACGCAGTATTTT. Amino acid sequence: CASSMSRQGGDTQYF.

In its sample, this clone was seen once. The chain employs TRBV4-1 and TRBJ2-3, with D possibly matching TRBD2 (5 bases). CDR3 length equals 19 residues. The V end was cut by 2 bases, the J end by 3 bases, with 24 bases between. CDR1 MGHRA and CDR2 YSYEKL come from the germline V gene. DNA for the CDR3: TGCGCCAGCAGCCAACTAGAACTTTGGGGAGCATTAGGAACAGATACGCAGTATTTT. Protein: CASSQLELWGALGTDTQYF.

The rearrangement uses TRBV28 and TRBJ2-7, with 11 bases identical to TRBD2. The CDR3 spans 15 residues. Trimming cost V 4 bases and J 4 bases; bases outside gene matches: 6. CDR1 and CDR2 from the germline V gene are MDHEN and SYDVKM. This chain's CDR3 is CASSSLAGGLYEQYF. In nucleotides, the CDR3 is TGTGCCAGCAGTTCGTTAGCGGGGGGGCTATACGAGCAGTACTTC.

The genes are TRBV6-1 and TRBJ1-5; 7 nucleotides match TRBD1. The V and J ends lost 1 base and 5 bases, in that order; junction bases with no gene match: 5. The CDR3 loop spans 15 amino acids. CDR1 and CDR2 (germline): MNHNS, SASEGT. Written as DNA, the CDR3 is TGTGCCAGCAGTGAAGGGGGGACAGTCTATCAGCCCCAGCATTTT. Amino acids: CASSEGGTVYQPQHF.

The chain carries TRBV29-1 and TRBJ1-6; TRBD1 aligns across 7 bases. The CDR3 is 13 residues long. Germline CDR1 reads SQVTM; CDR2 reads ANQGSEA. V was clipped by 6 bases and J by 8 bases; unmatched bases: 7. CDR3 nucleotide sequence: TGCAGCGTGGGGGACAGCACTTATTCACCCCTCCACTTT. It translates to CSVGDSTYSPLHF. Using reference TRBV29-1 and TRBJ1-6 for the parts outside the CDR3, the full variable domain is SAVISQKPSRDICQRGTSLTIQCQVDSQVTMMFWYRQQPGQSLTLIATANQGSEATYESGFVIDKFPISRPNLTFSTLTVSNMSPEDSSIYLCSVGDSTYSPLHFGNGTRLTVT.

The chain joins TRBV15 to TRBJ2-7; the D is unclear. CDR1 is LNHNV and CDR2 is YYDKDF in the germline V gene (reference sequence). The CDR3 length is 14 residues. V was shortened by 0 bases and J by 6 bases, with 12 bases between the two germline ends. In DNA form, the CDR3 reads TGTGCCACCAGCAGAGATTTGGTAGCCCCCGAGCAGTACTTC. Its translation is CATSRDLVAPEQYF.

J is TRBJ1-1 and V is TRBV7-2; possible D gene TRBD1, 5 bases. Trimming removed 3 bases from V and 1 base from J, with 6 bases in between. The CDR3 is 13 amino acids. The germline CDR1 and CDR2 sequences are SGHTA and FQGNSA. The CDR3 DNA is TGTGCCAGCAGCTTCACAGGGAACACTGAAGCTTTCTTT. It yields the protein CASSFTGNTEAFF. Using reference TRBV7-2 and TRBJ1-1 for the parts outside the CDR3, the full variable domain is GAGVSQSPSNKVTEKGKDVELRCDPISGHTALYWYRQSLGQGLEFLIYFQGNSAPDKSGLPSDRFSAERTGGSVSTLTIQRTQQEDSAVYLCASSFTGNTEAFFGQGTRLTVV.

The chain recombines TRBV6-6 with TRBJ2-3, with D maybe TRBD1 (5 bases). Germline V gene sequence: CDR1 MNHNY, CDR2 SVGAGI (reference sequence). V lost 5 bases, J lost 1 base, and 10 bases lay in between. The CDR3 covers 14 residues. The CDR3 DNA reads TGTGCCAGCAGTCAGGTAGGGGGCACAGATACGCAGTATTTT. It encodes CASSQVGGTDTQYF.

This chain connects TRBV19 to TRBJ1-5; 9 nucleotides align to TRBD1. The CDR3 contains 15 residues. CDR1 LNHDA and CDR2 SQIVND come from the germline V gene (reference sequence). V shed 3 bases and J 6 bases; nucleotides not matched to a gene: 6. CDR3 in DNA: TGTGCCAGTAGTATGGGGACAGGGTTTTTTCAGCCCCAGCATTTT. Residues: CASSMGTGFFQPQHF.

V is TRBV2 and J is TRBJ2-3, with TRBD2 matching 8 bases. The junction had 10 bases not matched to a gene; V was cut back by 8 bases and J by 0 bases. Germline assignment: CDR1 SNHLY and CDR2 FYNNEI. This CDR3 has 16 residues. The CDR3: CASLPEASGSTDTQYF. CDR3 bases: TGTGCCAGCCTTCCAGAAGCTAGCGGGAGCACAGATACGCAGTATTTT.

The rearrangement links TRBV2 to TRBJ2-5; the match to TRBD2 covers 12 bases. The germline V gene has CDR1 SNHLY and CDR2 FYNNEI. CDR3 length: 17 amino acids. Trimming cost V 2 bases and J 2 bases; bases outside gene matches: 6. The CDR3 coding sequence is TGTGCCAGCAGTGAACTAGCGGGGGGGCCGAGGCAAGAGACCCAGTACTTC. It yields the protein CASSELAGGPRQETQYF.

V is TRBV11-2 and J is TRBJ1-6; no firm D call. Between the trimmed V and J ends, which lost 3 bases and 8 bases, there was a span of 11 bases. Germline V gene data show CDR1 as SGHAT and CDR2 as FQNNGV. The CDR3 is 14 amino acids. The CDR3 DNA is TGTGCCAGCAGCTTGTTCCAGTCCTATTCACCCCTCCACTTT. Protein: CASSLFQSYSPLHF.

This clone was seen just once. The V gene is TRBV29-1, the J gene TRBJ1-3; no clear D. Germline lookup yields CDR1 SQVTM and CDR2 ANQGSEA. Trimming removed 6 bases at V and 1 base at J, with 13 bases between. The CDR3 has 14 amino acids. The CDR3 loop is CSVTGVDSGNTIYF. The CDR3 coding sequence is TGCAGCGTGACGGGTGTCGATTCTGGAAACACCATATATTTT.

The rearrangement joins TRBV9 to TRBJ2-1; a weak D match, TRBD1 (6 bases). CDR1 SGDLS and CDR2 YYNGEE come from the germline V gene. CDR3 length equals 16 residues. V shed 4 bases and J shed 5 bases, with 19 bases lying between them. The CDR3 region is CASSTMVTGGNNEQFF. CDR3 DNA sequence: TGTGCCAGCAGCACTATGGTGACAGGAGGTAACAATGAGCAGTTCTTC.

The sample holds one count of this clone. The chain joins TRBV11-1 to TRBJ1-2, with D possibly TRBD1 on 5 matching bases. V lost 4 bases to trimming and J lost 2 bases, with 11 bases between them. The CDR3 spans 14 residues. Per the germline V gene, CDR1 is SGHAT and CDR2 is FQDESV (reference sequence). DNA for the CDR3: TGTGCCAGCAGCTCGGGAGGGGACAACTATGGCTACACCTTC. Encoded protein: CASSSGGDNYGYTF.

The V call is TRBV5-5, the J call TRBJ1-6; D not certain. The CDR3 loop spans 14 amino acids. Trimming stripped 1 base from V and 2 bases from J, with 4 bases between. CDR1 and CDR2 (germline): SGHKS, YYEKEE (reference sequence). CDR3 loop: CASSLLTYNSPLHF. CDR3 in DNA: TGTGCCAGCAGCTTGTTAACCTATAATTCACCCCTCCACTTT.

The rearrangement joins TRBV15 to TRBJ1-4; perhaps TRBD1 as D (6 bases). Per germline, CDR1 LNHNV and CDR2 YYDKDF (reference sequence). This CDR3 comprises 14 residues. The ends were cut back, 2 bases at V and 8 bases at J, with 12 bases in the middle. The CDR3: CATSRRQVGEKLFF. As DNA, the CDR3 is TGTGCCACCAGCAGAAGACAGGTCGGGGAAAAACTGTTTTTT.